Below, 26 T cell receptor beta chains from the same sample are listed, as sequenced in a study of blood T cell repertoires in COVID-19. Repertoires were generated with immunoSEQ multiplex PCR, while TCRdb's copy carries only in-frame clones and drops some. This sample carries roughly 400,000 clones, approximately 90% of them seen once, and the ten largest clones take 1.1%. Sequencing input: PBMCs or T cells enriched from blood (not recorded which). The receptors derive from a man in his thirties or forties who had recovered from COVID-19.

The sample holds a few counts of this clone. The J gene is TRBJ1-5, the V gene TRBV19; 7 bases map to TRBD1. The CDR3 extends over 15 amino acids. V lost 5 bases to trimming and J lost 0 bases; unmatched junction nucleotides: 4. CDR1 LNHDA and CDR2 SQIVND come from the germline V gene (reference sequence). Here the CDR3 DNA reads TGTGCCAGTAGTGCGTGGGACAGTAGCAATCAGCCCCAGCATTTT. This codes for CASSAWDSSNQPQHF.

The chain employs TRBV7-2 and TRBJ1-1; the D is unclear. CDR3 size: 16 residues. CDR1 and CDR2 from the germline V gene are SGHTA and FQGNSA. V was trimmed by 2 bases and J by 4 bases, leaving 17 bases between them. CDR3 sequence reads: CASSLSVREVPTEAFF. In nucleotides, the CDR3 is TGTGCCAGCAGCTTAAGTGTACGCGAGGTTCCCACTGAAGCTTTCTTT. Full variable domain (remainder filled in from reference TRBV7-2 and TRBJ1-1): GAGVSQSPSNKVTEKGKDVELRCDPISGHTALYWYRQSLGQGLEFLIYFQGNSAPDKSGLPSDRFSAERTGGSVSTLTIQRTQQEDSAVYLCASSLSVREVPTEAFFGQGTRLTVV.

The table lists this clone with a few counts. The genes are TRBV11-2 and TRBJ1-3; D is uncertain. Deletions cut 4 bases from V and 4 bases from J, with 11 bases between. Germline values: CDR1 SGHAT, CDR2 FQNNGV. The length of the CDR3 is 14 residues. CDR3 DNA sequence: TGTGCCAGCAGCTCCCTGGCTCCCGGAAACACCATATATTTT. It encodes CASSSLAPGNTIYF. Together with reference TRBV11-2 and TRBJ1-3, the CDR3 gives the full variable domain: EAGVAQSPRYKIIEKRQSVAFWCNPISGHATLYWYQQILGQGPKLLIQFQNNGVVDDSQLPKDRFSAERLKGVDSTLKIQPAKLEDSAVYLCASSSLAPGNTIYFGEGSWLTVV.

CDR3 DNA: TGTGCCAGCTCGACAGGTGGGAATCAGCCCCAGCATTTT. It is translated as CASSTGGNQPQHF. The rearrangement joins TRBV3-1 (or the pseudogene TRBV3-2) to TRBJ1-5, with a tentative D call TRBD1 (6 bases). With 8 bases removed from V and 4 bases from J, the gap between germline ends came to 12 bases. CDR3 length: 13 residues. CDR1 is LGHDT and CDR2 is YNNKEL in the germline V gene (reference sequence).

The V gene is TRBV7-9, the J gene TRBJ1-1; D is perhaps TRBD1 (6 bases). Germline V gene sequence: CDR1 SEHNR, CDR2 FQNEAQ (reference sequence). There are 14 residues in the CDR3. With 3 bases removed from V and 1 base from J, the gap between germline ends came to 9 bases. For the CDR3, the DNA is TGTGCCAGCAGCTTGGGACACGCGAACACTGAAGCTTTCTTT. Translated, it gives CASSLGHANTEAFF.

The rearrangement joins TRBV7-2 to TRBJ2-2; 7 bases agree with TRBD1. In germline, CDR1 is SGHTA, CDR2 FQGNSA. Germline trimming cut 6 bases from V and 7 bases from J; bases unmatched to any gene: 5. There are 13 residues in the CDR3. CDR3 in amino acids: CASSPRQGGELFF. The CDR3 coding sequence is TGTGCCAGCAGTCCACGACAGGGCGGGGAGCTGTTTTTT.

The rearrangement uses TRBV30 and TRBJ1-4, with D possibly matching TRBD1 (6 bases). The CDR3 is 15 amino acids. Germline-derived CDR1 and CDR2 are GTSNPN and SVGIG (reference sequence). The ends were cut back, 0 bases at V and 8 bases at J, with 16 bases in the middle. The CDR3 spells CAWSVGGGAGEKLFF. For the CDR3, the DNA is TGTGCCTGGAGTGTAGGAGGGGGGGCGGGCGAAAAACTGTTTTTT.

The chain recombines TRBV18 with TRBJ2-7; maybe TRBD1 (6 bases). Trimming cost V 3 bases and J 6 bases, with 12 bases left between them. CDR1 is KGHSH, CDR2 LQKENI, per germline. The CDR3 is 13 residues long. The CDR3, as DNA: TGTGCCAGCTCACCTACAGGGCAGGGCGAGCAGTACTTC. Residues: CASSPTGQGEQYF. The variable domain in full, completed from reference TRBV18 and TRBJ2-7, reads NAGVMQNPRHLVRRRGQEARLRCSPMKGHSHVYWYRQLPEEGLKFMVYLQKENIIDESGMPKERFSAEFPKEGPSILRIQQVVRGDSAAYFCASSPTGQGEQYFGPGTRLTVT.

This chain links TRBV5-1 with TRBJ2-3; 10 nucleotides agree with TRBD2. V lost 4 bases to trimming and J lost 2 bases; unmatched junction nucleotides: 7. Germline V gene data show CDR1 as SGHRS and CDR2 as YFSETQ. The CDR3 consists of 16 residues. This CDR3 reads CASSPGTSELTDTQYF. The CDR3 DNA reads as TGCGCCAGCAGCCCCGGGACTAGCGAGCTCACAGATACGCAGTATTTT.

For the CDR3, the DNA is TGTGCCAGCAGCCAAGATCCAGGGAAGTACGAGCAGTACTTC. The encoded protein is CASSQDPGKYEQYF. The chain recombines TRBV4-2 with TRBJ2-7, with a tentative D call TRBD1 (5 bases). Trimming took off 0 bases at V and 4 bases at J, with 10 bases between the two ends. This CDR3 has 14 amino acids. Germline values: CDR1 LGHNA, CDR2 YNFKEQ.

V usage is TRBV27 and J usage is TRBJ2-2; TRBD1 matches 8 bases. The V segment lost 6 bases and the J segment 5 bases; nucleotides outside the gene matches: 8. The CDR3 has 15 residues. Germline CDR1 and CDR2: MNHEY and SMNVEV (reference sequence). The CDR3 DNA follows: TGTGCCAGCAGCTACTCAGGGGGCAGAACCGGGGAGCTGTTTTTT. Amino acid sequence: CASSYSGGRTGELFF.

The rearrangement uses TRBV21-1 and TRBJ1-1; TRBD1 reflects the table's D call only, with no check against the DNA. TRBV21-1 is designated a pseudogene. This CDR3 is built from 15 residues. CDR3: CASSSSTGVNTEAFF. DNA of the CDR3: TGTGCCAGCAGCAGCTCAACAGGGGTGAACACTGAAGCTTTCTTT.

This rearrangement joins TRBV10-2 to TRBJ2-1, with TRBD2 matching 7 bases. Germline values: CDR1 WSHSY, CDR2 SAAADI. There are 14 residues in the CDR3. V trimming: 6 bases; J trimming: 9 bases; junction bases outside the gene matches: 11. Here the CDR3 reads CASSASGVRSEQFF. The DNA for the CDR3 is TGCGCCAGCAGCGCGAGCGGGGTCCGGAGTGAGCAGTTCTTC.

This clone occurred a few times. The rearrangement joins TRBV7-8 to TRBJ1-5; no clear D. The V and J ends lost 2 bases and 0 bases respectively, with 11 bases between them. The germline CDR1 and CDR2 sequences are SGHVS and FQNEAQ. CDR3 length equals 16 residues. The DNA for the CDR3 is TGTGCCAGCAGCTTACCGCCTTCGGGTAGCAATCAGCCCCAGCATTTT. This codes for CASSLPPSGSNQPQHF.

This chain connects TRBV12-3 or TRBV12-4 to TRBJ2-1, with a tentative D call TRBD2 (5 bases). The CDR3 runs to 12 residues. V lost 0 bases and J lost 9, with 6 bases in between. CDR3 residues: CASSLAGAEQFF. The CDR3 DNA follows: TGTGCCAGCAGTTTAGCGGGAGCTGAGCAGTTCTTC.

The rearrangement joins TRBV15 to TRBJ2-7, with D perhaps matching TRBD2 (6 bases). The germline CDR1 and CDR2 sequences are LNHNV and YYDKDF (reference sequence). The ends were cut back, 0 bases at V and 3 bases at J, with 12 bases in the middle. The CDR3 length is 15 residues. In nucleotides, the CDR3 is TGTGCCACCAGCAGAGAGGGAGGCTCAAACTACGAGCAGTACTTC. Translating it yields CATSREGGSNYEQYF.

The J gene is TRBJ1-2, the V gene TRBV5-4; maybe TRBD1 (6 bases). Trimming removed 4 bases at V and 4 bases at J, with 14 bases between. The CDR3 length is 14 residues. Germline V gene sequence: CDR1 SGHNT, CDR2 YYREEE (reference sequence). CDR3 bases: TGTGCCAGCAGCGGGAGACAGGCTGTCTATGGCTACACCTTC. Translation: CASSGRQAVYGYTF.

Concerning this clone itself: At one end the junction does not follow the germline gene, possibly because of a read error. The chain links TRBV4-1 to TRBJ1-4; the match to TRBD1 covers 8 bases. This CDR3 comprises 15 residues. Germline assignment: CDR1 MGHRA and CDR2 YSYEKL. DNA of the CDR3: TGCGCCAGCAGCCTTTTTCAGGGGGCTAAGGAAAAACTGTTTTTT. This encodes CASSLFQGAKEKLFF.

The chain is built from TRBV30 and TRBJ1-5; 10 bases line up with TRBD1. Trimming took 7 bases from V and 7 from J; bases not matched to a gene: 10. The germline V gene has CDR1 GTSNPN and CDR2 SVGIG (reference sequence). This CDR3 is 14 amino acids long. The CDR3, as DNA: TGTGCCTTCCAGATCGGGACAGGGGAACAGCCCCAGCATTTT. It codes for CAFQIGTGEQPQHF.

This chain joins TRBV11-2 and TRBJ2-1; 7 bases are shared with TRBD1. The CDR3 sequence is 16 residues long. J was trimmed by 3 bases and V by 3 bases; bases with no gene match: 8. The germline gives CDR1 SGHAT, CDR2 FQNNGV. The CDR3 coding sequence is TGTGCCAGCAGCTTTACCAAGACAGGGTACTACAATGAGCAGTTCTTC. It translates to CASSFTKTGYYNEQFF.

The chain has TRBV7-2 and TRBJ2-1; D possibly corresponds to TRBD2 (5 bases). This CDR3 is 16 amino acids long. Trimming took 3 bases from V and 12 from J, leaving 24 bases between them. Germline assignment: CDR1 SGHTA and CDR2 FQGNSA. The CDR3 DNA follows: TGTGCCAGCAGCTTCGGCGTTGGCACCTCCCTTAGCGTGCAGTTCTTC. Encoded protein: CASSFGVGTSLSVQFF. Filled out from reference TRBV7-2 and TRBJ2-1, the complete variable domain reads GAGVSQSPSNKVTEKGKDVELRCDPISGHTALYWYRQSLGQGLEFLIYFQGNSAPDKSGLPSDRFSAERTGGSVSTLTIQRTQQEDSAVYLCASSFGVGTSLSVQFFGPGTRLTVL.

This chain uses TRBV6-5 with TRBJ2-7; TRBD1 might be the D (6 bases). Per the germline V gene, CDR1 is MNHEY and CDR2 is SVGAGI. The CDR3 extends over 12 amino acids. With 4 bases removed from V and 7 bases from J, the gap between germline ends came to 11 bases. Here the CDR3 reads CASSLGGREQYF. CDR3 DNA: TGTGCCAGCAGTTTAGGGGGTAGAGAGCAGTACTTC.

V usage is TRBV10-3 and J usage is TRBJ1-3, with unresolved D. There are 17 residues in the CDR3. The germline V and J ends were trimmed by 2 bases and 0 bases, with 14 bases remaining between them. The V gene's germline CDR1 is ENHRY and CDR2 SYGVKD. CDR3 nucleotide sequence: TGTGCCATCAGTGAGCTGGTATTGGGGAGCTCTGGAAACACCATATATTTT. Its translation is CAISELVLGSSGNTIYF.

The sample holds one count of this clone. J is TRBJ1-1 and V is TRBV19; D is ambiguous. Germline V CDR1 and CDR2: LNHDA, SQIVND (reference sequence). The V and J ends lost 5 bases and 0 bases respectively, with 13 bases between them. This CDR3 contains 15 residues. Here the CDR3 reads CASSEVVFMNTEAFF. The CDR3 DNA reads TGTGCCAGTAGTGAGGTGGTTTTCATGAACACTGAAGCTTTCTTT.

The V gene is TRBV15, the J gene TRBJ2-7; TRBD1 is a possible D gene (7 bases). The V and J ends lost 0 bases and 3 bases respectively, with 18 bases between them. This CDR3 is 17 amino acids long. Germline CDR1 and CDR2: LNHNV and YYDKDF (reference sequence). CDR3 DNA: TGTGCCACCAGCAGAGACCCGGGGGTGGGACAGCTCTACGAGCAGTACTTC. Translated, it gives CATSRDPGVGQLYEQYF.

The chain uses TRBV5-4 and TRBJ1-1; D is undetermined. V dropped 0 bases and J dropped 1 base, with 7 bases sitting between them. Germline loops: CDR1 SGHNT, CDR2 YYREEE (reference sequence). CDR3 size: 14 residues. This CDR3 reads CASSLGLTNTEAFF. CDR3 DNA: TGTGCCAGCAGCTTGGGACTGACGAACACTGAAGCTTTCTTT.